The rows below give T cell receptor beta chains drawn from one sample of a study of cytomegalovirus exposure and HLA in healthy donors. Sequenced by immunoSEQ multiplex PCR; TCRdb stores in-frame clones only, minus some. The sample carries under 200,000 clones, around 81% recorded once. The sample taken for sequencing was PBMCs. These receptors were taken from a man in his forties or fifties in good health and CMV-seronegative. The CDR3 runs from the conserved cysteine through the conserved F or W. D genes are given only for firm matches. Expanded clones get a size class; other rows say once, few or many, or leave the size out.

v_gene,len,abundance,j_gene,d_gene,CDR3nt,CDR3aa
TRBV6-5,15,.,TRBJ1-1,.,TGTGCCAGCAGTTACCTAAACAGGGAGAGGACTGAAGCTTTCTTT,CASSYLNRERTEAFF
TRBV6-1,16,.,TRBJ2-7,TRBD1,TGTGCCAGCAGTGAATTGGGGAGACAGGGAAGGTACGAGCAGTACTTC,CASSELGRQGRYEQYF
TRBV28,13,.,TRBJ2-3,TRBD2,TGTGCCACCGGGACTAGCGGGAGGGATACGCAGTATTTT,CATGTSGRDTQYF
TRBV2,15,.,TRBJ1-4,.,TGTGCCAGCAGCGGAACCCGGGGAGGACACGAAAAACTGTTTTTT,CASSGTRGGHEKLFF
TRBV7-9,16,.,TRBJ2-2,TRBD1,TGTGCCAGCAGCAGACGACAGGGGGCGGACACCGGGGAGCTGTTTTTT,CASSRRQGADTGELFF
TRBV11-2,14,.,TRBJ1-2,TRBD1,TGTGCCAGCAGCTTTGGGACAGGCAACTATGGCTACACCTTC,CASSFGTGNYGYTF
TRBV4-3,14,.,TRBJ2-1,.,TGCGCCAGCAGCCAAGTCCAGGGTTACAATGAGCAGTTCTTC,CASSQVQGYNEQFF
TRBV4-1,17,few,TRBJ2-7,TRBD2,TGCGCCAGCAGCCCTTTCGTTACAGCGGGAGCCTCCTACGAGCAGTACTTC,CASSPFVTAGASYEQYF
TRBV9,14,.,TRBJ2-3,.,TGTGCCAGCAGCGCGACTACCAGCACAGATACGCAGTATTTT,CASSATTSTDTQYF
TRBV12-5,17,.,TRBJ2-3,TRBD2,TGTGCTAGTGGTTTGTTTATAACTAGCGGTAGCACAGATACGCAGTATTTT,CASGLFITSGSTDTQYF
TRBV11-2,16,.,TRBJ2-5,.,TGTGCCAGCAACTGGGGGGCTAGCGGTCTGCAAGAGACCCAGTACTTC,CASNWGASGLQETQYF
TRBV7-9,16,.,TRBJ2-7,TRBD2,TGTGCCAGCAGCTTAGCCCCGACTAGCGGACTTTACGAGCAGTACTTC,CASSLAPTSGLYEQYF
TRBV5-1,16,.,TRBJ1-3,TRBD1,TGCGCCAGCAGCTGGGACAGGGGACTCTCTGGAAACACCATATATTTT,CASSWDRGLSGNTIYF
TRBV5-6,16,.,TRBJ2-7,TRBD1,TGTGCCAGCAGCTTGGCCGGGACAGGGACCCCCTACGAGCAGTACTTC,CASSLAGTGTPYEQYF
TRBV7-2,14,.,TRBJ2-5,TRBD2,TGTGCCAGCAGCTCGGAGGGAGGGAGTAGGGCCCAGTACTTC,CASSSEGGSRAQYF